The 14 T cell receptor beta chains given below trace back to one sample, sequenced in a study of graft-versus-host responses after intestinal transplantation. The method was immunoSEQ multiplex PCR; TCRdb's version includes in-frame clones alone and lacks a portion of them. This table has 95,000 to 150,000 clones, about 93% appearing once. Their antigen targets remain unknown. The sequenced sample was unstimulated CD4+ T cells sorted from spleen or lymph node cells, obtained before intestinal transplant. The receptor set was obtained from a human donor who received an intestinal transplant.

The chain couples TRBV27 to TRBJ2-2; 10 nucleotides align to TRBD2. V trimming: 0 bases; J trimming: 6 bases; junction bases outside the gene matches: 7. Per the germline V gene, CDR1 is MNHEY and CDR2 is SMNVEV (reference sequence). This CDR3 has 17 amino acids. This chain's CDR3 is CASSLSGLAGDPGELFF. The CDR3 nucleotides are TGTGCCAGCAGTTTATCTGGCCTAGCGGGAGATCCCGGGGAGCTGTTTTTT.

J is TRBJ1-5 and V is TRBV7-6; no clear D. The germline CDR1 and CDR2 sequences are SGHVS and FNYEAQ. Trimming cost V 1 base and J 5 bases, with 6 bases left between them. CDR3 length equals 13 residues. CDR3 sequence reads: CASSLGSYQPQHF. CDR3 DNA: TGTGCCAGCAGCTTAGGTAGTTATCAGCCCCAGCATTTT.

The gene calls are TRBV4-1 and TRBJ2-7, with a possible D match to TRBD2 (6 bases). Germline lookup yields CDR1 MGHRA and CDR2 YSYEKL. The CDR3 loop spans 16 amino acids. V lost 0 bases, J lost 7 bases, and 19 bases lay in between. CDR3 sequence reads: CASSQELRDSPREQYF. The CDR3 nucleotides read TGCGCCAGCAGCCAAGAGTTAAGGGACTCGCCGCGGGAGCAGTACTTC.

This clone came up once. V is TRBV6-5 and J is TRBJ1-5; D is undetermined. V dropped 6 bases and J dropped 3 bases, with 15 bases sitting between them. The CDR3 totals 15 residues. Looked up from germline, CDR1 is MNHEY and CDR2 is SVGAGI. As DNA, the CDR3 is TGTGCCAGCAGCACCGGACGAGTTCCCAATCAGCCCCAGCATTTT. Its translation: CASSTGRVPNQPQHF.

V and J are TRBV29-1 and TRBJ2-7; 12 bases are shared with TRBD1. Germline CDR1 SQVTM, CDR2 ANQGSEA. The V gene end was trimmed by 5 bases and the J gene end by 5 bases; junction bases not matched to a gene: 4. The CDR3 spans 13 residues. CDR3: CSVRGQGAHEQYF. The CDR3 region has the DNA TGCAGCGTTAGGGGACAGGGGGCCCACGAGCAGTACTTC.

This clone was observed a handful of times. The rearrangement links TRBV5-1 to TRBJ2-3; D not resolved. Trimming removed 3 bases at V and 4 bases at J, with 9 bases between. Germline loops: CDR1 SGHRS, CDR2 YFSETQ. This CDR3 has 13 residues. CDR3 nucleotides: TGCGCCAGCAGCTCTCGTGGAGCAGATACGCAGTATTTT. This codes for CASSSRGADTQYF.

The chain employs TRBV19 and TRBJ1-3; unclear D gene. This CDR3 has 16 residues. Germline CDR1 reads LNHDA; CDR2 reads SQIVND (reference sequence). V was pared by 6 bases and J by 3 bases, with 18 bases between. CDR3 bases: TGTGCCAGTAGGCCCCCCGGGGAAGGGTATGGAAACACCATATATTTT. Its protein is CASRPPGEGYGNTIYF.

The J gene is TRBJ1-4, the V gene TRBV10-3; 8 nucleotides align to TRBD1. The CDR3 totals 15 residues. In germline, CDR1 is ENHRY, CDR2 SYGVKD. Trimming removed 4 bases from V and 4 bases from J; junction bases left unmatched: 5. The CDR3 loop is CAISADRGGNEKLFF. The CDR3 nucleotides are TGTGCCATCAGTGCAGACAGGGGTGGTAATGAAAAACTGTTTTTT.

The chain uses TRBV5-4 and TRBJ2-2; 8 bases map to TRBD2. The CDR3 is made up of 17 amino acids. V lost 0 bases, J lost 4 bases, and 8 bases stayed unmatched. In germline, CDR1 is SGHNT, CDR2 YYREEE (reference sequence). CDR3 coding DNA: TGTGCCAGCAGCTTGGGGTTGACGGGAGGGGTCACCGGGGAGCTGTTTTTT. Protein product: CASSLGLTGGVTGELFF.

This chain joins TRBV10-2 and TRBJ2-7, with 10 bases that match TRBD2. Germline trimming cut 6 bases from V and 3 bases from J; bases unmatched to any gene: 11. This CDR3 spans 16 amino acids. The germline gives CDR1 WSHSY, CDR2 SAAADI. CDR3 region: CASRASGSLYNYEQYF. As DNA, the CDR3 is TGCGCCAGCAGGGCTAGCGGGAGCCTCTATAACTACGAGCAGTACTTC.

The chain couples TRBV1 to TRBJ1-5. TRBV1 is designated a pseudogene. CDR3 size: 16 residues. The chain's CDR3 is CTSSQDGGQGNQPQHF. In DNA, the CDR3 is TGCACCAGCAGCCAAGACGGGGGGCAGGGCAATCAGCCCCAGCATTTT.

This sequence joins TRBV7-9 and TRBJ1-1; D perhaps matches TRBD1 (6 bases). V lost 5 bases to trimming and J lost 1 base, with 14 bases between them. This CDR3 has 15 residues. CDR1 is SEHNR and CDR2 is FQNEAQ in the germline V gene (reference sequence). The CDR3 sequence is CASSLGHVKNTEAFF. As DNA, the CDR3 is TGTGCCAGCAGCCTGGGACACGTAAAGAACACTGAAGCTTTCTTT.

The chain is built from TRBV5-6 and TRBJ1-5; no reliable D call. From germline, CDR1 is SGHDT and CDR2 YYEEEE. The ends were cut back, 1 base at V and 9 bases at J, with 14 bases in the middle. There are 14 residues in the CDR3. For the CDR3, the DNA is TGTGCCAGCAGCTTGTTCGATTCTATTGGGCCCCAGCATTTT. Encoded protein: CASSLFDSIGPQHF.

The rearrangement uses TRBV7-3 and TRBJ1-1; TRBD1 matches 10 bases. Germline-derived CDR1 and CDR2 are SGHTA and FQGTGA. There are 15 residues in the CDR3. V gave up 0 bases and J gave up 5 bases; unmatched junction bases: 3. CDR3 DNA sequence: TGTGCCAGCAGCTTAACGGACAGGGGGAGAACTGAAGCTTTCTTT. Its protein product is CASSLTDRGRTEAFF.